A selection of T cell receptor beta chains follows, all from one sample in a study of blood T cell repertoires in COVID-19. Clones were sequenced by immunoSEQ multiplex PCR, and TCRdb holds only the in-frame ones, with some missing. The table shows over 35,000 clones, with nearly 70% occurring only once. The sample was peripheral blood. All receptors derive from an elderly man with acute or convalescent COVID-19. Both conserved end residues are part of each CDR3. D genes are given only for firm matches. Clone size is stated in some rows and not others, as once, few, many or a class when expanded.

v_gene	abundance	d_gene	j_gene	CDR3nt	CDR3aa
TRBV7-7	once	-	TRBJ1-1	TGTGCCAGCAGCCCGAACAAAAACACTGAAGCTTTCTTT	CASSPNKNTEAFF
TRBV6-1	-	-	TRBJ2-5	TGTGCCAGCAGTGAAGGATCCCGTCGGGAGACCCAGTACTTC	CASSEGSRRETQYF
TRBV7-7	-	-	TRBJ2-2	TGTGCTAGCAGCCCCCGAATCGGGACGAACACCGGGGAGCTGTTTTTT	CASSPRIGTNTGELFF
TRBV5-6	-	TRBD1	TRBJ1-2	TGTGCCAGCTACAACAGGGGCGCAGCCTATGGCTACACCTTC	CASYNRGAAYGYTF
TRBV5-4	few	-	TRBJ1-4	TGTGCCAGCAGCTTGTTCGGGAATGAAAAACTGTTTTTT	CASSLFGNEKLFF
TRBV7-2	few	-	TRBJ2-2	TGTGCCAGCAGCTTGCTCGGCGGAGTGAACACCGGGGAGCTGTTTTTT	CASSLLGGVNTGELFF
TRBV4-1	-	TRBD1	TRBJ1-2	TGCGCCAGCAGCCAAGAAGACAGGGGCGGCTACACCTTC	CASSQEDRGGYTF
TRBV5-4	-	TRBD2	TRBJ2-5	TGTGCCAGCAGTCGGATGGGGGGGCAAGAGACCCAGTACTTC	CASSRMGGQETQYF
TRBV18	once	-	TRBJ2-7	TGTGCCAGCTCACCACCGAGGAAGAGGGAGCAGTACTTC	CASSPPRKREQYF
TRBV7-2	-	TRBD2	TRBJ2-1	TGTGCCAGCAGCTTAGCTAGCGGGGCTTTTAATGAGCAGTTCTTC	CASSLASGAFNEQFF